Below, one T cell receptor beta chain is given with its context. This sample is part of a study of blood T cell repertoires in COVID-19. Sequencing was performed with immunoSEQ multiplex PCR; in TCRdb, only in-frame clones are kept and a portion is missing. This sample has about 88,000 clones; around 90% occur once, and the top ten carry approximately 15%. CDR3 length: 15 amino acids. V lost 6 bases, J lost 2 bases, and 8 bases stayed unmatched. Germline V CDR1 and CDR2: MNHEY, SVGAGI. The sequenced material came from peripheral blood. The receptor was isolated from a male donor with acute or convalescent COVID-19. The chain is built from TRBV6-5 and TRBJ2-3; 7 bases agree with TRBD1. The CDR3 region has the DNA TGTGCCAGCAGCCGGGACAGCAAGATCACAGATACGCAGTATTTT. Translated, it gives CASSRDSKITDTQYF.